Listed below are T cell receptor beta chains from one sample, sequenced in a study of blood T cell repertoires in COVID-19. Using immunoSEQ multiplex PCR, the repertoire was profiled, and TCRdb retains in-frame clones only, with some absent. Among around 240,000 clones listed, 80% to 90% were seen once. The sample consisted of PBMCs or T cells enriched from blood (not recorded which). The receptors were gathered from a man in his forties or fifties who had been exposed to COVID-19. CDR3s include the opening cysteine and the closing phenylalanine or tryptophan. Fields, in order: CDR3 protein, clone size, V gene, J gene. Where a row states a size, it is once, few, many or the class of an expanded clone; other rows omit it.

cdr3_aa: CATWTSGSSDEQFF
clone_size: .
v_call: TRBV6-5
j_call: TRBJ2-1

cdr3_aa: CASSSVLNYGYTF
clone_size: .
v_call: TRBV5-4
j_call: TRBJ1-2

cdr3_aa: CASSPLAGAGEYQETQYF
clone_size: .
v_call: TRBV5-1
j_call: TRBJ2-5

cdr3_aa: CATLLGSGGGANVLTF
clone_size: .
v_call: TRBV28
j_call: TRBJ2-6

cdr3_aa: CASRKGKGGPTTEAFF
clone_size: .
v_call: TRBV11-3
j_call: TRBJ1-1

cdr3_aa: CSGGQGASGNTIYF
clone_size: .
v_call: TRBV29-1
j_call: TRBJ1-3

cdr3_aa: CASRDSQYTGELFF
clone_size: .
v_call: TRBV2
j_call: TRBJ2-2

cdr3_aa: CASSLQGQWNTEAFF
clone_size: once
v_call: TRBV7-8
j_call: TRBJ1-1

cdr3_aa: CASSLGGLYGYTF
clone_size: .
v_call: TRBV5-6
j_call: TRBJ1-2

cdr3_aa: CASRQGLEPQHF
clone_size: few
v_call: TRBV2
j_call: TRBJ1-5

cdr3_aa: CASSLRTTNEKLFF
clone_size: .
v_call: TRBV7-8
j_call: TRBJ1-4

cdr3_aa: CASREDAEISYEQYF
clone_size: .
v_call: TRBV6-5
j_call: TRBJ2-7

cdr3_aa: CASSAGPTNQPQHF
clone_size: .
v_call: TRBV11-3
j_call: TRBJ1-5

cdr3_aa: CASTPFALQETQYF
clone_size: .
v_call: TRBV5-1
j_call: TRBJ2-5

cdr3_aa: CAWSVMRQPKYF
clone_size: .
v_call: TRBV30
j_call: TRBJ2-7

cdr3_aa: CASSIRQGVGSPLHF
clone_size: .
v_call: TRBV19
j_call: TRBJ1-6

cdr3_aa: CASSERGPGQGILNSPLHF
clone_size: once
v_call: TRBV6-1
j_call: TRBJ1-6

cdr3_aa: CASSPPASGYTDTQYF
clone_size: .
v_call: TRBV18
j_call: TRBJ2-3

cdr3_aa: CASSEAGAIGLSYGYTF
clone_size: once
v_call: TRBV6-1
j_call: TRBJ1-2

cdr3_aa: CASNRQGRPGELFF
clone_size: .
v_call: TRBV2
j_call: TRBJ2-2

cdr3_aa: CASSLRLTFRRRDEQFF
clone_size: .
v_call: TRBV5-1
j_call: TRBJ2-1

cdr3_aa: CASSSDRYSNQPQHF
clone_size: .
v_call: TRBV7-9
j_call: TRBJ1-5

cdr3_aa: CASSLGTPRETQYF
clone_size: .
v_call: TRBV5-1
j_call: TRBJ2-5

cdr3_aa: CASSADGLRMAGANVLTF
clone_size: .
v_call: TRBV19
j_call: TRBJ2-6

cdr3_aa: CASSPGASRNEKLFF
clone_size: .
v_call: TRBV5-4
j_call: TRBJ1-4

cdr3_aa: CASSLMGGETQYF
clone_size: .
v_call: TRBV5-1
j_call: TRBJ2-5

cdr3_aa: CASNLFQGEQFF
clone_size: once
v_call: TRBV7-9
j_call: TRBJ2-1

cdr3_aa: CATSDPGTGGYNEQFF
clone_size: .
v_call: TRBV24-1
j_call: TRBJ2-1

cdr3_aa: CATGQGVRNEQYF
clone_size: .
v_call: TRBV5-4
j_call: TRBJ2-7

cdr3_aa: CATSAPGAEAFF
clone_size: .
v_call: TRBV24-1
j_call: TRBJ1-1

cdr3_aa: CASSQDRLGFGYTF
clone_size: .
v_call: TRBV5-1
j_call: TRBJ1-2

cdr3_aa: CASSLEQTNTEAFF
clone_size: .
v_call: TRBV5-6
j_call: TRBJ1-1

cdr3_aa: CASSPAGGYGYTF
clone_size: .
v_call: TRBV11-3
j_call: TRBJ1-2

cdr3_aa: CASSEALRGVGEQYF
clone_size: .
v_call: TRBV6-1
j_call: TRBJ2-7

cdr3_aa: CASSLGSSGNTIYF
clone_size: few
v_call: TRBV5-1
j_call: TRBJ1-3

cdr3_aa: CASSLSEETQYF
clone_size: .
v_call: TRBV11-2
j_call: TRBJ2-5

cdr3_aa: CASSPQLGTRGHRFSPLHF
clone_size: .
v_call: TRBV7-9
j_call: TRBJ1-6

cdr3_aa: CASSLGGSGSETQYF
clone_size: .
v_call: TRBV7-3
j_call: TRBJ2-5